A single sample gave rise to the 2 T cell receptor beta chains below, sequenced in a study of blood T cells in healthy people across ages. A second roughly 6 to 11 cycle PCR used barcoded and J-beta primers. TCRdb reprocessed the 5' RACE reads via MiXCR and lists one record per CDR3 protein. The table records 650,000 to 1,000,000 distinct CDR3 sequences, about 42% of them present only once. Material for sequencing was blood. Receptor source: an elderly man in good health.

There are a few counts of this clonotype. The chain couples TRBV29-1 to TRBJ2-1; 8 bases are a match to TRBD2. From germline, CDR1 is SQVTM and CDR2 ANQGSEA. The V gene end was trimmed by 3 bases and the J gene end by 10 bases; junction bases not matched to a gene: 17. The CDR3 spans 16 residues. DNA for the CDR3: TGCAGCGTTGATCCCTATAGGCTAGCGGGTCGGGTGGAGCAGTTCTTC. It translates to CSVDPYRLAGRVEQFF.

The chain joins TRBV20-1 to TRBJ2-3; tentatively, D is TRBD2 (6 bases). The CDR3 consists of 14 residues. Germline CDR1 is DFQATT and CDR2 is SNEGSKA (reference sequence). V shed 5 bases and J shed 0 bases, with 12 bases lying between them. CDR3 protein: CSALLATSTDTQYF. The CDR3 DNA follows: TGCAGTGCTCTTCTAGCGACTAGCACAGATACGCAGTATTTT.